One and the same sample provided the 7 T cell receptor beta chains below, sequenced in a study of shared clonotypes between healthy human individuals. Assay: immunoSEQ multiplex PCR; the TCRdb copy retains only in-frame clones and omits some. The table lists millions of clones, 95% of them singletons, with 0.13% in the top ten. The specimen was naive CD4+ T cells sorted from blood. Subset defined: CD45RA+ positively selected. The receptors were sampled from a man aged 18 to 29 in good health.

The rearrangement uses TRBV7-2 and TRBJ2-5; TRBD2 matches 9 bases. Germline V gives CDR1 SGHTA, CDR2 FQGNSA. The CDR3 runs to 15 residues. The J segment lost 2 bases and the V segment lost 1 base, leaving 2 bases of the junction unmatched. As DNA, the CDR3 is TGTGCCAGCAGCTTAGGGACTAGCGTTCAAGAGACCCAGTACTTC. Translation: CASSLGTSVQETQYF.

The rearrangement uses TRBV7-9 and TRBJ1-6; D gene unclear. Germline V gene data show CDR1 as SEHNR and CDR2 as FQNEAQ (reference sequence). V was trimmed by 5 bases and J by 9 bases, leaving 14 bases between them. The CDR3 spans 14 residues. In DNA, the CDR3 is TGTGCCAGCAGCCGGGGTGACTTGGGTTCACCCCTCCACTTT. It specifies CASSRGDLGSPLHF. The full variable domain, completed using reference TRBV7-9 and TRBJ1-6, is DTGVSQNPRHKITKRGQNVTFRCDPISEHNRLYWYRQTLGQGPEFLTYFQNEAQLEKSRLLSDRFSAERPKGSFSTLEIQRTEQGDSAMYLCASSRGDLGSPLHFGNGTRLTVT.

V usage is TRBV6-5 and J usage is TRBJ2-3; D tentatively reads TRBD1 or TRBD2 (5 bases each). Deletions cut 0 bases from V and 8 bases from J, with 15 bases between. Germline V gene sequence: CDR1 MNHEY, CDR2 SVGAGI. There are 15 residues in the CDR3. The CDR3 is CASSYSSMQGRTQYF. CDR3 in DNA: TGTGCCAGCAGTTACTCGTCCATGCAGGGACGTACGCAGTATTTT.

The chain links TRBV10-2 to TRBJ2-1, with TRBD2 matching over 7 bases. Germline lookup yields CDR1 WSHSY and CDR2 SAAADI. The CDR3 has 16 amino acids. The J segment lost 3 bases and the V segment lost 3 bases, leaving 8 bases of the junction unmatched. The CDR3 protein is CASSDFLASGYNEQFF. The CDR3 DNA is TGCGCCAGCAGTGACTTCTTGGCTAGCGGCTACAATGAGCAGTTCTTC.

This clone has a single count. The CDR3 loop reads CASSGASGRGELFF. CDR3 DNA: TGTGCCAGCAGCGGTGCTAGCGGGAGGGGGGAGCTGTTTTTT. The chain links TRBV7-2 to TRBJ2-2, with 11 bases matching TRBD2. With V trimmed by 5 bases and J by 8 bases, 4 bases remained unmatched. From germline, CDR1 is SGHTA and CDR2 FQGNSA. This CDR3 comprises 14 residues.

V and J are TRBV7-8 and TRBJ2-1, with unresolved D. This CDR3 comprises 14 residues. Germline values: CDR1 SGHVS, CDR2 FQNEAQ. V was pared by 4 bases and J by 2 bases, with 9 bases between. The CDR3 DNA sequence: TGTGCCAGCAGCTCCCCTAGTACCTACAATGAGCAGTTCTTC. Amino acids: CASSSPSTYNEQFF.

The genes are TRBV13 and TRBJ2-5, with TRBD2 identical over 10 bases. Germline trimming cut 5 bases from V and 5 bases from J; bases unmatched to any gene: 5. Germline V gene sequence: CDR1 PRHDT, CDR2 FYEKMQ (reference sequence). CDR3 length: 14 amino acids. CDR3 nucleotides: TGTGCCAGCAGCAGCGGGGGGGCCAGGGAGACCCAGTACTTC. Translation: CASSSGGARETQYF.